The 15 T cell receptor beta chains reported below all come from one sample, sequenced in a study of shared clonotypes between healthy human individuals. Here immunoSEQ multiplex PCR was the method, and the copy in TCRdb shows in-frame clones only, minus some. The sample has some 700,000 clones; less than 95% are singletons. The sequencing sample was made of memory CD8+ T cells from PBMCs. The subset is: CD45RO+ cells pooled with CCR7-negative TemRA cells. The receptors were sampled from a man between 18 and 35 years old in good health. Some clones in this sample may be carry-over from other donors' samples.

As to this clone: The same CDR3 also results from other DNA sequences found in this sample. The rearrangement uses TRBV5-6 and TRBJ2-7; TRBD1 matches at 7 bases. Germline V gene lookup returns CDR1 SGHDT and CDR2 YYEEEE. Trimming at V came to 4 bases and at J to 0 bases, leaving 4 bases not matched to a gene. CDR3 length: 14 amino acids. DNA of the CDR3: TGTGCCAGCAGCCTCGGGACAGTCTCCTACGAGCAGTACTTC. This encodes CASSLGTVSYEQYF.

V is TRBV5-1 and J is TRBJ2-1; weak D call: TRBD2 (6 bases). Germline V lookup: CDR1 SGHRS, CDR2 YFSETQ. Trimming left V 0 bases short and J 2 bases short, with 9 bases between. The CDR3 covers 15 residues. CDR3 coding DNA: TGCGCCAGCAGCTTGGTAGCGGAGACCTACAATGAGCAGTTCTTC. Its translation is CASSLVAETYNEQFF.

The V and J genes are TRBV5-4 and TRBJ2-2, with D tentatively TRBD2 (5 bases). Trimming took 0 bases from V and 2 from J, leaving 17 bases between them. Looked up from germline, CDR1 is SGHNT and CDR2 is YYREEE (reference sequence). The CDR3 contains 18 residues. The CDR3 loop reads CASSLGPSGVINTGELFF. The CDR3 nucleotides are TGTGCCAGCAGCTTGGGACCTTCCGGGGTGATAAACACCGGGGAGCTGTTTTTT.

The chain uses TRBV9 and TRBJ1-3, with 7 positions matching TRBD1. The germline CDR1 and CDR2 sequences are SGDLS and YYNGEE. The CDR3 length is 18 residues. V lost 3 bases, J lost 2 bases, and 14 bases stayed unmatched. The chain's CDR3 is CASSAPRTGAAAGNTIYF. CDR3 coding DNA: TGTGCCAGCAGCGCACCCCGGACAGGCGCGGCTGCTGGAAACACCATATATTTT. The whole variable domain, remainder taken from reference TRBV9 and TRBJ1-3, is DSGVTQTPKHLITATGQRVTLRCSPRSGDLSVYWYQQSLDQGLQFLIQYYNGEERAKGNILERFSAQQFPDLHSELNLSSLELGDSALYFCASSAPRTGAAAGNTIYFGEGSWLTVV.

The table lists this clone with a count of one. The chain carries TRBV14 and TRBJ2-7; maybe TRBD1 (6 bases). V lost 2 bases and J 4 bases, leaving 12 bases between the germline ends. CDR3 length equals 14 residues. CDR1 and CDR2 from the germline V gene are SGHDN and FVKESK. Here the CDR3 DNA reads TGTGCCAGCAGCCAAACAGGGAATGGATACGAGCAGTACTTC. As protein: CASSQTGNGYEQYF.

This clone has just a few counts. DNA of the CDR3: TGTGCCAGCTTACCGGGACAGGGGGCCTTGCAGCCCCAGCATTTT. Amino acid sequence: CASLPGQGALQPQHF. This chain links TRBV19 with TRBJ1-5; 12 bases are shared with TRBD1. J was trimmed by 7 bases and V by 9 bases; bases with no gene match: 10. The CDR3 is 15 residues long. The germline V gene encodes CDR1 LNHDA and CDR2 SQIVND (reference sequence).

The rearrangement joins TRBV2 to TRBJ2-7, with D possibly matching TRBD1 (7 bases). CDR1 and CDR2 (germline): SNHLY, FYNNEI. V was clipped by 2 bases and J by 2 bases, with 13 bases between them. The length of the CDR3 is 15 residues. The CDR3: CASSEYPGGTYEQYF. The CDR3 DNA is TGTGCCAGCAGTGAATATCCAGGGGGGACCTACGAGCAGTACTTC.

This chain links TRBV28 with TRBJ2-5; no reliable D call. From germline, CDR1 is MDHEN and CDR2 SYDVKM. Trimming took 8 bases from V and 1 from J, leaving 8 bases between them. The CDR3 covers 12 residues. CDR3 region: CASAALQETQYF. CDR3 bases: TGTGCCAGCGCAGCACTCCAAGAGACCCAGTACTTC.

This chain links TRBV27 with TRBJ2-2, with 7 bases fitting TRBD1. The junction had 6 bases not matched to a gene; V was cut back by 7 bases and J by 1 base. The CDR3 loop spans 15 amino acids. The germline V gene has CDR1 MNHEY and CDR2 SMNVEV (reference sequence). CDR3 region: CASTYAGGNTGELFF. As DNA, the CDR3 is TGTGCCAGCACCTACGCAGGGGGGAACACCGGGGAGCTGTTTTTT.

The chain is built from TRBV25-1 and TRBJ2-7; TRBD1 agrees at 8 bases. The ends lost 6 bases at V and 6 bases at J; junction bases unmatched: 4. The germline V gene encodes CDR1 MGHDK and CDR2 SYGVNS. The CDR3 runs 12 residues. The chain's CDR3 is CASSPGGREQYF. Here the CDR3 DNA reads TGTGCCAGCAGCCCAGGGGGCCGCGAGCAGTACTTC.

This chain links TRBV27 with TRBJ2-7; D gene uncertain. CDR1 is MNHEY and CDR2 is SMNVEV in the germline V gene (reference sequence). Trimming removed 5 bases from V and 6 bases from J, with 8 bases in between. CDR3 size: 11 residues. CDR3 loop: CASSSALEQYF. In DNA, the CDR3 is TGTGCCAGCAGTAGTGCCCTCGAGCAGTACTTC.

The V and J genes are TRBV7-9 and TRBJ2-1, with 8 bases identical to TRBD2. The V and J ends lost 1 base and 2 bases, in that order; junction bases with no gene match: 7. Germline CDR1 is SEHNR and CDR2 is FQNEAQ (reference sequence). The CDR3 covers 17 residues. The CDR3 region has the DNA TGTGCCAGCAGCTTAGTTCGGCTAGCGGGTACCTACAATGAGCAGTTCTTC. Protein product: CASSLVRLAGTYNEQFF.

This rearrangement joins TRBV13 to TRBJ2-2, with a weak D call TRBD2 (6 bases). The CDR3 length is 14 residues. Germline-derived CDR1 and CDR2 are PRHDT and FYEKMQ (reference sequence). V was cut by 5 bases and J by 3 bases, with 10 bases left in between. In nucleotides, the CDR3 is TGTGCCAGCAGCGCATGGGGGGACACCGGGGAGCTGTTTTTT. It is translated as CASSAWGDTGELFF.

The rearrangement joins TRBV27 to TRBJ2-1; D may be TRBD1 (6 bases). The ends were cut back, 5 bases at V and 1 base at J, with 18 bases in the middle. The CDR3 runs to 17 residues. Per germline, CDR1 MNHEY and CDR2 SMNVEV (reference sequence). The CDR3 protein is CASSPGPGQSSYNEQFF. CDR3 in DNA: TGTGCCAGCAGTCCAGGCCCCGGACAGAGTTCCTACAATGAGCAGTTCTTC.

CDR3 region: CASSSDGTGGYEQYF. CDR3 bases: TGTGCCAGCAGCTCCGATGGGACAGGGGGCTACGAGCAGTACTTC. The J gene is TRBJ2-7, the V gene TRBV28, with 11 bases identical to TRBD1. Germline assignment: CDR1 MDHEN and CDR2 SYDVKM. The CDR3 has 15 residues. The V and J ends lost 6 bases and 3 bases, in that order; junction bases with no gene match: 7.